The table lists the clone carrying this T cell receptor beta chain with many counts. What it recognizes is unknown. The data originate from a study of T cells in Graves' hyperthyroidism and ophthalmopathy. Study overall: The blood sample was taken at first diagnosis, before treatment began.

It was RNA transcripts that yielded the amplified TCR beta CDR3 regions. A first-round RT-PCR of the TCR CDR3 used the HTBI primer set. One entry per CDR3 protein results from TCRdb running MiXCR on the multiplex PCR reads. Of more than 300,000 distinct CDR3 sequences listed, about 15% are singletons. Broader study findings: Clonotypes that were expanded in thyroid above 0.001 mostly appeared in blood too. Stable hyperthyroidism was told apart from ophthalmopathy by a model built on 13 V-J features.

Trimming removed 6 bases at V and 6 bases at J, with 20 bases between. The CDR3 spans 15 residues. CDR1 is MDHEN, CDR2 SYDVKM, per germline. The sequence was obtained from a woman aged 30 to 39 with Graves' hyperthyroidism that later progressed to Graves' ophthalmopathy. The rearrangement uses TRBV28 and TRBJ1-1, with D unresolved. The sequenced sample consisted of blood. The CDR3 sequence is CASSSLEGVFAEAFF. CDR3 DNA: TGTGCCAGCAGCTCCCTCGAAGGAGTGTTCGCTGAAGCTTTCTTT.